The next 18 T cell receptor beta chains were all read from a single sample in a study of a mutant IDH1 vaccine in newly diagnosed glioma. Assay: immunoSEQ multiplex PCR; the TCRdb copy retains only in-frame clones and omits some. The table includes around 78,000 clones, 65% to 90% detected once. Their antigen targets remain unknown. The time point denotes: week 23, last vaccination. Every single dose of the vaccine, 300 ug of mutant IDH1 20-mer peptide, came with topical imiquimod. Source: PBMCs, taken from a glioma patient whose treatment included an IDH1 peptide vaccine. The source is a man aged 25-45 years with glioma. Some clones in this sample may be carry-over from other donors' samples.

In DNA form, the CDR3 reads TGCGCCAGGTACATTAGAAACAGGGAGGGATGGTACGAGCAGTACTTC. This encodes CARYIRNREGWYEQYF. The chain couples TRBV10-1 to TRBJ2-7, with a possible D match to TRBD2 (7 bases). CDR1 and CDR2 (germline): WNHNN, SYGVQD (reference sequence). V was cut by 9 bases and J by 4 bases, with 25 bases left in between. The length of the CDR3 is 16 residues.

The V and J genes are TRBV2 and TRBJ2-3, with 12 nucleotides matching TRBD2. The V gene end was trimmed by 2 bases and the J gene end by 3 bases; junction bases not matched to a gene: 6. CDR3 size: 17 residues. From germline, CDR1 is SNHLY and CDR2 FYNNEI. The CDR3 region is CASSELAGGPSTDTQYF. The DNA for the CDR3 is TGTGCCAGCAGTGAACTAGCGGGGGGGCCTAGTACAGATACGCAGTATTTT.

V is TRBV28 and J is TRBJ2-1, with 8 bases that match TRBD1. Germline trimming cut 5 bases from V and 5 bases from J; bases unmatched to any gene: 14. The CDR3 is 17 residues long. Germline lookup yields CDR1 MDHEN and CDR2 SYDVKM. The CDR3: CASSALGRTGLHNEQFF. In nucleotides, the CDR3 is TGTGCCAGCAGTGCCCTTGGAAGGACAGGGCTTCACAATGAGCAGTTCTTC.

The chain links TRBV18 to TRBJ2-3; 8 positions match TRBD2. CDR3 length equals 16 residues. Trimming removed 2 bases from V and 2 bases from J; junction bases left unmatched: 6. Germline V gives CDR1 KGHSH, CDR2 LQKENI. The CDR3 DNA reads TGTGCCAGCTCACCATTCCCAGCGGGGGCCACAGATACGCAGTATTTT. It yields the protein CASSPFPAGATDTQYF.

The V call is TRBV7-3, the J call TRBJ2-7, with 13 bases aligning to TRBD2. Trimming at V came to 3 bases and at J to 7 bases, leaving 0 bases not matched to a gene. The CDR3 has 13 amino acids. The germline gives CDR1 SGHTA, CDR2 FQGTGA. This CDR3 reads CASSLGLAGEQYF. CDR3 DNA sequence: TGTGCCAGCAGCTTGGGACTAGCGGGGGAGCAGTACTTC.

V and J are TRBV19 and TRBJ2-7, with D uncertain. Germline V gene lookup returns CDR1 LNHDA and CDR2 SQIVND (reference sequence). With 5 bases removed from V and 3 bases from J, the gap between germline ends came to 14 bases. The CDR3 has 14 residues. The CDR3 region is CASSAAVGDYEQYF. Written as DNA, the CDR3 is TGTGCCAGTAGTGCCGCAGTGGGCGACTACGAGCAGTACTTC.

The gene calls are TRBV4-3 and TRBJ1-1; 10 positions agree with TRBD1. Trimming cost V 2 bases and J 4 bases; bases outside gene matches: 4. Per germline, CDR1 LGHNA and CDR2 YSLEER. The CDR3 contains 15 residues. In DNA form, the CDR3 reads TGCGCCAGCAGCCAAAGGGGACAGGGGATCACTGAAGCTTTCTTT. Translation gives CASSQRGQGITEAFF.

The chain employs TRBV18 and TRBJ1-1; 7 bases align to TRBD1. CDR1 is KGHSH, CDR2 LQKENI, per germline. This CDR3 contains 17 residues. V lost 0 bases and J lost 0; bases outside the gene matches: 7. Here the CDR3 reads CASSPPRGDSLNTEAFF. CDR3 nucleotides: TGTGCCAGCTCACCACCGAGGGGGGACAGTTTGAACACTGAAGCTTTCTTT.

The V gene is TRBV9, the J gene TRBJ2-5; 8 bases are a match to TRBD1. V dropped 6 bases and J dropped 4; count of bases not matched to a gene: 8. Germline V lookup: CDR1 SGDLS, CDR2 YYNGEE. This CDR3 has 14 amino acids. In nucleotides, the CDR3 is TGTGCCAGCAACAGGGGGGCTGTTGGAGAGACCCAGTACTTC. Encoded protein: CASNRGAVGETQYF.

V usage is TRBV13 and J usage is TRBJ2-1, with D unresolved. The CDR3 has 11 residues. Trimming removed 4 bases from V and 5 bases from J, with 3 bases in between. Germline CDR1 is PRHDT and CDR2 is FYEKMQ (reference sequence). The CDR3 DNA follows: TGTGCCAGCAGCTCGCACAATGAGCAGTTCTTC. Translating gives CASSSHNEQFF.

In DNA, the CDR3 is TGTGCCAGCAGTCCCGATATGGGGGGCCCTGAAGCTTTCTTT. Its translation: CASSPDMGGPEAFF. The rearrangement joins TRBV27 to TRBJ1-1, with D possibly matching TRBD1 (6 bases). Germline V gives CDR1 MNHEY, CDR2 SMNVEV (reference sequence). Between the trimmed V and J ends, which lost 5 bases and 6 bases, there was a span of 16 bases. The CDR3 sequence is 14 residues long.

The rearrangement uses TRBV2 and TRBJ2-5; 7 positions agree with TRBD2. CDR3 length equals 14 residues. Germline CDR1 reads SNHLY; CDR2 reads FYNNEI. Germline trimming cut 6 bases from V and 2 bases from J; bases unmatched to any gene: 6. The CDR3 protein is CASSGDYSQETQYF. Here the CDR3 DNA reads TGTGCCAGCAGCGGGGACTATAGTCAAGAGACCCAGTACTTC.

V and J are TRBV25-1 and TRBJ2-4; D remains unclear. This CDR3 region has 17 residues. With 1 base removed from V and 3 bases from J, the gap between germline ends came to 16 bases. The germline CDR1 and CDR2 sequences are MGHDK and SYGVNS. The CDR3 loop reads CASSESGVGDNKNIQYF. CDR3 nucleotide sequence: TGTGCCAGCAGTGAATCTGGGGTCGGCGACAACAAAAACATTCAGTACTTC. Based on the CDR3 plus reference TRBV25-1 and TRBJ2-4, the full variable domain is EADIYQTPRYLVIGTGKKITLECSQTMGHDKMYWYQQDPGMELHLIHYSYGVNSTEKGDLSSESTVSRIRTEHFPLTLESARPSHTSQYLCASSESGVGDNKNIQYFGAGTRLSVL.

V gene TRBV18 combines with J gene TRBJ2-2, with 7 bases identical to TRBD1. Germline V gene lookup returns CDR1 KGHSH and CDR2 LQKENI. There are 16 residues in the CDR3. V was pared by 1 base and J by 2 bases, with 4 bases of the junction left unmatched. This chain's CDR3 is CASSPQTGANTGELFF. In nucleotides, the CDR3 is TGTGCCAGCTCACCACAAACAGGGGCCAACACCGGGGAGCTGTTTTTT.

The chain links TRBV9 to TRBJ2-2, with TRBD2 matching over 13 bases. V shed 3 bases, J shed 7 bases, and the junction held 12 bases outside the gene matches. The CDR3 has 18 amino acids. Germline CDR1 SGDLS, CDR2 YYNGEE. This CDR3 is CASSATRLAGGLGGELFF. The CDR3 region has the DNA TGTGCCAGCAGCGCGACTAGACTAGCGGGAGGCTTGGGCGGGGAGCTGTTTTTT.

CDR3 nucleotides: TGTGCCAGCAGCCTCGGGGGGGCCGGGGGCTATGGCTACACCTTC. It yields the protein CASSLGGAGGYGYTF. The genes are TRBV7-8 and TRBJ1-2; D perhaps matches TRBD1 (6 bases). The CDR3 runs to 15 residues. The V end was cut by 5 bases, the J end by 4 bases, with 17 bases between. Germline V CDR1 and CDR2: SGHVS, FQNEAQ.

This sequence joins TRBV7-2 and TRBJ2-3; D remains unclear. Germline loops: CDR1 SGHTA, CDR2 FQGNSA. V was pared by 7 bases and J by 0 bases, with 14 bases between. This CDR3 region has 15 residues. CDR3 coding DNA: TGTGCCAGCACCTCTAATGTGGGGAGCACAGATACGCAGTATTTT. It is translated as CASTSNVGSTDTQYF.

This CDR3 reads CASSQGAGSSYNSPLHF. The CDR3 coding sequence is TGCGCCAGCAGCCAAGGGGCAGGGAGCTCCTATAATTCACCCCTCCACTTT. The chain employs TRBV4-1 and TRBJ1-6; possibly TRBD1 for D (5 bases). V was shortened by 1 base and J by 0 bases, with 10 bases between the two germline ends. The CDR3 totals 17 residues. The germline V gene has CDR1 MGHRA and CDR2 YSYEKL.